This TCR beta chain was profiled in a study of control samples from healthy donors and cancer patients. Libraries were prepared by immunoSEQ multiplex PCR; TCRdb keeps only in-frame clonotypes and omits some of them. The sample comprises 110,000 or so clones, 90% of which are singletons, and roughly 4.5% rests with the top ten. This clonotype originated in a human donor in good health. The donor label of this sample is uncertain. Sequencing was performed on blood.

CDR3 loop: CASSESPSGRNTEAFF. As DNA, the CDR3 is TGTGCCAGCAGTGAATCCCCCTCGGGCCGGAACACTGAAGCTTTCTTT. This chain joins TRBV6-1 and TRBJ1-1; D not resolved. V was cut by 2 bases and J by 1 base, with 14 bases left in between. The CDR3 is 16 residues long. Germline V gene lookup returns CDR1 MNHNS and CDR2 SASEGT.